These T cell receptor beta chains were read from a single sample in a study of vaccination effects on CD4 cells after COVID-19. These receptors' targets are unknown. Using immunoSEQ multiplex PCR, the repertoire was profiled, and TCRdb retains in-frame clones only, with some absent. The sample lists some 69,000 clones; about 73% were seen once. The sample was CD4+ T cells from PBMCs cultured without peptide, taken after COVID-19 vaccination. These TCRs come from a human donor who received a COVID-19 vaccine. Both conserved end residues are part of each CDR3. Each record gives: D gene, V gene, J gene, clone size, CDR3 protein, CDR3 DNA. D genes are given only for firm matches. Size values are once, few and many counts, or a class for expanded clones, and some rows have none.

D: -; V: TRBV19; J: TRBJ2-2; size: few; CDR3: CASSIDRRNTGELFF; DNA: TGTGCCAGTAGTATAGATCGCAGGAACACCGGGGAGCTGTTTTTT
D: TRBD1; V: TRBV19; J: TRBJ1-2; size: -; CDR3: CASSIDPVTGDPNYGYTF; DNA: TGTGCCAGTAGTATAGATCCTGTGACAGGGGATCCTAACTATGGCTACACCTTC
D: -; V: TRBV30; J: TRBJ1-2; size: -; CDR3: CAWSRGRNYGYTF; DNA: TGTGCCTGGAGCCGGGGACGGAACTATGGCTACACCTTC
D: -; V: TRBV5-6; J: TRBJ1-1; size: -; CDR3: CASSLRGNTEAFF; DNA: TGTGCCAGCAGCTTGCGGGGGAACACTGAAGCTTTCTTT
D: TRBD1; V: TRBV18; J: TRBJ2-1; size: -; CDR3: CASSTPGQGNNEQFF; DNA: TGTGCCAGCTCAACGCCGGGACAGGGGAACAATGAGCAGTTCTTC
D: -; V: TRBV18; J: TRBJ1-4; size: -; CDR3: CASSPADEKLFF; DNA: TGTGCCAGCTCACCCGCCGACGAAAAACTGTTTTTT
D: -; V: TRBV18; J: TRBJ2-1; size: -; CDR3: CASSPTVGENEQFF; DNA: TGTGCCAGCTCACCGACGGTAGGGGAAAATGAGCAGTTCTTC
D: -; V: TRBV9; J: TRBJ2-2; size: -; CDR3: CASSVVGLSNTGELFF; DNA: TGTGCCAGCAGCGTAGTAGGGCTATCGAACACCGGGGAGCTGTTTTTT
D: -; V: TRBV7-2; J: TRBJ1-1; size: -; CDR3: CASSLGILNTEAFF; DNA: TGTGCCAGCAGCTTAGGGATATTGAACACTGAAGCTTTCTTT
D: TRBD1; V: TRBV24-1; J: TRBJ2-1; size: -; CDR3: CATSDSTGSQFF; DNA: TGTGCCACCAGTGACTCGACAGGGTCTCAGTTCTTC